This T cell receptor beta chain originates from a study of neurological immune-mediated disorders. Notes on the study in general: In HTLV-1-associated myelopathy, TCR clonal expansion was greatest, whereas multiple sclerosis had the least, falling below healthy controls.

As for the cDNA, it was generated by 5'RACE with 10-nucleotide random UMIs. TCRdb analysed the 5' RACE reads with MiXCR anew, one entry per CDR3 protein. This table has some 60,000 distinct CDR3 sequences, over 8.5% appearing once. Time point meaning: longitudinal time-point 1 (baseline). Unsorted libraries were prepared from 2 million PBMCs that had been stored at -80 C. A remark on this clonotype: Its antigen is unknown.

Germline V gene sequence: CDR1 SGHDN, CDR2 FVKESK. V was shortened by 0 bases and J by 8 bases, with 10 bases between the two germline ends. The CDR3 consists of 14 residues. Sequencing was carried out using PBMCs. V is TRBV14 and J is TRBJ2-2; no reliable D call. The clonotype comes from a male donor with HTLV-1-associated myelopathy (HAM/TSP). The CDR3: CASSQESMQGELFF. The CDR3 region has the DNA TGTGCCAGCAGCCAAGAGTCTATGCAGGGGGAGCTGTTTTTT.